This T cell receptor (beta chain) emerged from a study of blood T cell repertoires in COVID-19. Study overall: From the United States, Italy and Spain came samples of acute and convalescent COVID-19.

Germline CDR1 reads MNHNY; CDR2 reads SVGAGI (reference sequence). CDR3 length: 14 amino acids. Trimming took off 6 bases at V and 6 bases at J, with 17 bases between the two ends. Authors' data handling: Reference gene primer amplification gave nucleated cell count estimates. Generated by immunoSEQ multiplex PCR, the TCRdb table keeps only in-frame clones and is missing some. That table supplies the V and J calls and clone size; D and trimming were determined from the DNA. The table shows more than 300,000 clones, with around 89% occurring only once. Sequenced material: PBMCs or T cells enriched from blood (not recorded which). V is TRBV6-6 and J is TRBJ1-2; possible D gene TRBD1, 6 bases. The clonotype was recovered from a woman aged 18-29 years who had recovered from COVID-19. In DNA form, the CDR3 reads TGTGCCAGCAGCCCCACAGGGACGACAAATGGCTACACCTTC. Translated: CASSPTGTTNGYTF.